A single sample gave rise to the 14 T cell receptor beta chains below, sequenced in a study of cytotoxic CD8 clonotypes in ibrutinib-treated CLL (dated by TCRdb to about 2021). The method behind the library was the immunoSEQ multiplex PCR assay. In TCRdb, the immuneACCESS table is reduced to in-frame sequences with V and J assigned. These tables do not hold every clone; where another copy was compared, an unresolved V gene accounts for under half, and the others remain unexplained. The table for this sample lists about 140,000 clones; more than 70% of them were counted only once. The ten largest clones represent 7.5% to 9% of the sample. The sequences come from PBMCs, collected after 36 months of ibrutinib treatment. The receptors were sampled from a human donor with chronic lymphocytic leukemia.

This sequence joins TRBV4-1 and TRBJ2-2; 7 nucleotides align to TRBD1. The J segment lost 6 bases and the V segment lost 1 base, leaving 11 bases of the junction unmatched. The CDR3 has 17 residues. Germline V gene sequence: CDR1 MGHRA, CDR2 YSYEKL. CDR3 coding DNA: TGCGCCAGCAGCCAAGCCCGGGACAGCCGGAATCCCGGGGAGCTGTTTTTT. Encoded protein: CASSQARDSRNPGELFF.

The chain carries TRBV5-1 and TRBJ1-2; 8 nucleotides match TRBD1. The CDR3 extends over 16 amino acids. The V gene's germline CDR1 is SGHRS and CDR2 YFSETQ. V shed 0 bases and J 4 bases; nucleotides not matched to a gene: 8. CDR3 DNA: TGCGCCAGCAGCTTGGGAGGACAGGGTATTTCCTATGGCTACACCTTC. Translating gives CASSLGGQGISYGYTF.

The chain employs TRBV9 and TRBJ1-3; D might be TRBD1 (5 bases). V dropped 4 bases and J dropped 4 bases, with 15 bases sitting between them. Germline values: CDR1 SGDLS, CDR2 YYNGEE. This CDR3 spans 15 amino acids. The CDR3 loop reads CASSIRGGDGNTIYF. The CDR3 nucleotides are TGTGCCAGCAGCATCAGAGGTGGGGACGGAAACACCATATATTTT.

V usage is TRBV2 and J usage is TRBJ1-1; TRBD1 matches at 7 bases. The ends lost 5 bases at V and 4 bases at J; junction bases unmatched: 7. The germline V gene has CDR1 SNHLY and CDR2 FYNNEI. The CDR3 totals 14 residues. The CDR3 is CASSSTGISTEAFF. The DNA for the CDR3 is TGTGCCAGCAGTTCGACAGGGATCAGCACTGAAGCTTTCTTT.

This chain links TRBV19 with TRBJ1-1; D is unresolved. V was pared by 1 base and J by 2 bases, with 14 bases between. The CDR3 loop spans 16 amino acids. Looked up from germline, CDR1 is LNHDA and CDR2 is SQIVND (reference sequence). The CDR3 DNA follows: TGTGCCAGTAGTATAGGGGCGGGTCTGGAAAACACTGAAGCTTTCTTT. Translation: CASSIGAGLENTEAFF.

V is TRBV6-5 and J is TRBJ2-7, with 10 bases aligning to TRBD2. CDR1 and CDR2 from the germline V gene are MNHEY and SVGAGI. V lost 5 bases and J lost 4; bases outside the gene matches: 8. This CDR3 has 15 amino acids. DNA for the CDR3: TGTGCCAGCAGTGGCGCCGGGACTAGCGTTTACGAGCAGTACTTC. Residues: CASSGAGTSVYEQYF.

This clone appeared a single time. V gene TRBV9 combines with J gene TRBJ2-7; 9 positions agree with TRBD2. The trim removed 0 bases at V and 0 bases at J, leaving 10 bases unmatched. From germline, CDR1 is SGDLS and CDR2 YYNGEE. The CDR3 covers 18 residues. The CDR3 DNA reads TGTGCCAGCAGCGTAGCCCCGGCTAGCGGGGCGCACTCCTACGAGCAGTACTTC. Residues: CASSVAPASGAHSYEQYF.

CDR3 bases: TGCGCCAGCAGCCGTGGACAGAGCACAGATACGCAGTATTTT. Residues: CASSRGQSTDTQYF. The V call is TRBV4-1, the J call TRBJ2-3; possibly TRBD1 for D (6 bases). The germline V gene encodes CDR1 MGHRA and CDR2 YSYEKL. Trimming stripped 4 bases from V and 0 bases from J, with 8 bases between. The CDR3 length is 14 residues.

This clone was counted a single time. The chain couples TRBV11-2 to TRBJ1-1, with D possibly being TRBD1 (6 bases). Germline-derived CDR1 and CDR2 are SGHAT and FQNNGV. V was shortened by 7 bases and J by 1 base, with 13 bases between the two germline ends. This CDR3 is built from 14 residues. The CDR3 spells CASIQNRANTEAFF. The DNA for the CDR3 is TGTGCCAGCATCCAAAACAGGGCGAACACTGAAGCTTTCTTT.

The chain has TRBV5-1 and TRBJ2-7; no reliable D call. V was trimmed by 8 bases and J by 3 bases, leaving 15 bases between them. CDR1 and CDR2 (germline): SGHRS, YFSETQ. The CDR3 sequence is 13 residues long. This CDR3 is CASRLGIRYEQYF. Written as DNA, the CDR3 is TGCGCCAGTAGACTTGGGATACGCTACGAGCAGTACTTC. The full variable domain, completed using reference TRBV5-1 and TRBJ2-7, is KAGVTQTPRYLIKTRGQQVTLSCSPISGHRSVSWYQQTPGQGLQFLFEYFSETQRNKGNFPGRFSGRQFSNSRSEMNVSTLELGDSALYLCASRLGIRYEQYFGPGTRLTVT.

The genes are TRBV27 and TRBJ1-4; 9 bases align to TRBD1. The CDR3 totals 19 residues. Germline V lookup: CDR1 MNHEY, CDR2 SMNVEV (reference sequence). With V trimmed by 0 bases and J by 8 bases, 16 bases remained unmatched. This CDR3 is CASSLSGTGMGVLGEKLFF. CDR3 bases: TGTGCCAGCAGTTTATCGGGGACAGGGATGGGGGTGTTGGGCGAAAAACTGTTTTTT. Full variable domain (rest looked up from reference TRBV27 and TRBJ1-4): EAQVTQNPRYLITVTGKKLTVTCSQNMNHEYMSWYRQDPGLGLRQIYYSMNVEVTDKGDVPEGYKVSRKEKRNFPLILESPSPNQTSLYFCASSLSGTGMGVLGEKLFFGSGTQLSVL.

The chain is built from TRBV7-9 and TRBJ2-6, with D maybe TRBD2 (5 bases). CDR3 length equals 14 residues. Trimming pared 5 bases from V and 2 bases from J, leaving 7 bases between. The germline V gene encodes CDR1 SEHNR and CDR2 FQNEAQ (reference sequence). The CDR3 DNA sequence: TGTGCCAGCAGCCGGGATGCTGGGGCCAACGTCCTGACTTTC. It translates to CASSRDAGANVLTF.

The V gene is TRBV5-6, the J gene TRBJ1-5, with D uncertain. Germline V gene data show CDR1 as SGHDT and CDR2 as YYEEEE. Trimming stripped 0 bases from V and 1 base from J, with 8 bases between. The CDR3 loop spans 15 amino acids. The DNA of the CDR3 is TGTGCCAGCAGCTTGGTGGGAGACAGCAATCAGCCCCAGCATTTT. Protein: CASSLVGDSNQPQHF.

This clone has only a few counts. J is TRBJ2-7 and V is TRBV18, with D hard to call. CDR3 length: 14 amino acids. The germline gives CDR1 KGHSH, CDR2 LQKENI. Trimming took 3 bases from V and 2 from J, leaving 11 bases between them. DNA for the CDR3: TGTGCCAGCTCACCCAGGACCGGCGCCTACGAGCAGTACTTC. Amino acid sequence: CASSPRTGAYEQYF.